The 17 T cell receptor beta chains given below trace back to one sample, sequenced in a study of radiotherapy plus CTLA-4 blockade in lung cancer. Profiled with immunoSEQ multiplex PCR; TCRdb holds only in-frame clones, not every one. This sample has 90,000 or so clones; roughly 86% occur once, and the top ten carry about 2%. The sample here was peripheral blood, taken from a patient treated with radiotherapy plus ipilimumab. The receptors come from a human donor with non-small cell lung cancer who had a partial response to radiotherapy plus ipilimumab.

This sequence joins TRBV5-1 and TRBJ1-4; 7 bases line up with TRBD1. The J segment lost 7 bases and the V segment lost 2 bases, leaving 8 bases of the junction unmatched. The V gene's germline CDR1 is SGHRS and CDR2 YFSETQ. There are 15 residues in the CDR3. The CDR3 loop is CASSLSGTVGEKLFF. The CDR3 DNA is TGCGCCAGCAGCTTATCCGGGACAGTCGGTGAAAAACTGTTTTTT.

V and J are TRBV19 and TRBJ1-1; D call uncertain. Germline V CDR1 and CDR2: LNHDA, SQIVND (reference sequence). V was cut by 4 bases and J by 1 base, with 10 bases left in between. The CDR3 sequence is 14 residues long. DNA of the CDR3: TGTGCCAGTAGTACACGAGGTGGGAACACTGAAGCTTTCTTT. It yields the protein CASSTRGGNTEAFF.

The rearrangement uses TRBV28 and TRBJ1-1, with 7 positions matching TRBD1. V dropped 6 bases and J dropped 5; count of bases not matched to a gene: 3. Germline CDR1 reads MDHEN; CDR2 reads SYDVKM. This CDR3 region has 12 residues. For the CDR3, the DNA is TGTGCCAGCAGGTTACAGGGGACTGAAGCTTTCTTT. It yields the protein CASRLQGTEAFF.

This sequence joins TRBV27 and TRBJ1-2; 7 bases align to TRBD1. CDR1 MNHEY and CDR2 SMNVEV come from the germline V gene (reference sequence). The CDR3 is 17 amino acids. The ends lost 4 bases at V and 5 bases at J; junction bases unmatched: 16. The CDR3 region has the DNA TGTGCCAGCAGTTCAAGACAGGGTGTGGTTGGTGGATATGGCTACACCTTC. This sequence encodes CASSSRQGVVGGYGYTF.

The rearrangement uses TRBV12-5 and TRBJ2-2, with 8 bases fitting TRBD1. The CDR3 runs to 16 residues. V lost 6 bases and J lost 6; bases outside the gene matches: 12. Per germline, CDR1 LGHNT and CDR2 FRNRAP. The CDR3 protein is CASGTGQDNPAGELFF. CDR3 nucleotide sequence: TGTGCTAGTGGGACGGGACAGGACAACCCGGCCGGGGAGCTGTTTTTT.

The V and J genes are TRBV9 and TRBJ1-5; 12 nucleotides agree with TRBD1. CDR1 SGDLS and CDR2 YYNGEE come from the germline V gene. This CDR3 comprises 19 residues. The ends lost 4 bases at V and 7 bases at J; junction bases unmatched: 18. This chain's CDR3 is CASSPTPIPGQGALQPQHF. Here the CDR3 DNA reads TGTGCCAGCAGCCCTACCCCTATTCCGGGACAGGGGGCTTTACAGCCCCAGCATTTT.

The V call is TRBV19, the J call TRBJ1-5; 10 nucleotides line up with TRBD1. The CDR3 extends over 14 amino acids. V lost 5 bases, J lost 6 bases, and 4 bases stayed unmatched. The germline CDR1 and CDR2 sequences are LNHDA and SQIVND (reference sequence). The CDR3 sequence: CASSGGTGVQPQHF. Here the CDR3 DNA reads TGTGCCAGTAGTGGAGGGACAGGGGTTCAGCCCCAGCATTTT.

The chain joins TRBV27 to TRBJ1-5; possible D gene TRBD1, 5 bases. V lost 4 bases and J 6 bases, leaving 13 bases between the germline ends. The germline V gene encodes CDR1 MNHEY and CDR2 SMNVEV (reference sequence). There are 14 residues in the CDR3. The CDR3 spells CASSSDSAGQPQHF. CDR3 nucleotides: TGTGCCAGCAGTTCCGACAGCGCTGGTCAGCCCCAGCATTTT.

V gene TRBV28 combines with J gene TRBJ2-7, with D perhaps TRBD2 (5 bases). Germline V lookup: CDR1 MDHEN, CDR2 SYDVKM. The V gene lost 5 bases and the J gene lost 2 bases, with 13 bases spanning the gap. The CDR3 contains 14 residues. The CDR3 bases are TGTGCCAGCAGTCCCGGACTCTCCACCTACGAGCAGTACGTC. It is translated as CASSPGLSTYEQYV.

The chain uses TRBV2 and TRBJ1-1, with D maybe TRBD1 (5 bases). V was cut by 3 bases and J by 6 bases, with 11 bases left in between. The germline V gene has CDR1 SNHLY and CDR2 FYNNEI. This CDR3 contains 13 residues. In nucleotides, the CDR3 is TGTGCCAGCAGTGAGGCCAGGGACTCTGAAGCTTTCTTT. Translated: CASSEARDSEAFF.

The J gene is TRBJ1-5, the V gene TRBV6-5; 9 bases match TRBD1. V was pared by 7 bases and J by 6 bases, with 10 bases of the junction left unmatched. Germline values: CDR1 MNHEY, CDR2 SVGAGI. CDR3 size: 15 residues. CDR3 nucleotide sequence: TGTGCCAGCACCACATCGACAGGGGGACGTCAGCCCCAGCATTTT. Translation gives CASTTSTGGRQPQHF.

The CDR3 loop reads CASRRSAEAFF. In nucleotides, the CDR3 is TGTGCCAGCAGGCGGTCGGCTGAAGCTTTCTTT. V and J are TRBV6-5 and TRBJ1-1; D unclear. The CDR3 spans 11 residues. CDR1 and CDR2 from the germline V gene are MNHEY and SVGAGI. V lost 6 bases to trimming and J lost 6 bases, with 8 bases between them.

CDR3: CAWKYGVRHDYGYTF. In nucleotides, the CDR3 is TGTGCCTGGAAGTACGGGGTCAGGCACGACTATGGCTACACCTTC. The rearrangement joins TRBV30 to TRBJ1-2; D is unclear. Germline CDR1 reads GTSNPN; CDR2 reads SVGIG (reference sequence). Trimming took off 4 bases at V and 3 bases at J, with 18 bases between the two ends. The length of the CDR3 is 15 residues.

The J gene is TRBJ1-5, the V gene TRBV30, with D tentatively TRBD1 (6 bases). The germline V gene encodes CDR1 GTSNPN and CDR2 SVGIG (reference sequence). V lost 3 bases and J 3 bases, leaving 15 bases between the germline ends. The CDR3 spans 15 residues. The CDR3 is CAWSGLGDINQPQHF. CDR3 sequence (DNA): TGTGCCTGGAGCGGCTTAGGGGACATCAATCAGCCCCAGCATTTT.

V and J are TRBV28 and TRBJ1-2; D is uncertain. CDR1 is MDHEN and CDR2 is SYDVKM in the germline V gene. The CDR3 is 11 residues long. V was trimmed by 6 bases and J by 6 bases, leaving 8 bases between them. Here the CDR3 reads CASSPVNGYTF. In DNA, the CDR3 is TGTGCCAGCAGCCCCGTTAATGGCTACACCTTC.

This clone showed up just once. The gene calls are TRBV6-1 and TRBJ2-1, with 7 positions matching TRBD2. The CDR3 runs 14 residues. Germline V gene lookup returns CDR1 MNHNS and CDR2 SASEGT. The ends lost 1 base at V and 7 bases at J; junction bases unmatched: 4. The CDR3 here is CASSEGGGTNEQFF. The CDR3 region has the DNA TGTGCCAGCAGTGAAGGGGGGGGTACTAATGAGCAGTTCTTC.

The genes are TRBV7-2 and TRBJ1-5, with D hard to call. Trimming removed 4 bases at V and 2 bases at J, with 12 bases between. CDR3 length: 15 amino acids. The germline V gene has CDR1 SGHTA and CDR2 FQGNSA. The CDR3 reads CASSSILGRNQPQHF. The DNA of the CDR3 is TGTGCCAGCAGCTCGATCCTAGGCCGCAATCAGCCCCAGCATTTT.